The 26 T cell receptor beta chains listed next were all sequenced from one sample in a study of CD8+ T cells in alopecia areata. Treatment meaning: oral pan-JAK inhibitor, 5-10 mg twice daily. Extracted RNA was reverse transcribed, and the resulting cDNA served as sequencing template. Using immunoSEQ multiplex PCR, the repertoire was profiled, and TCRdb retains in-frame clones only, with some absent. The table has about 200,000 clones, 60% seen once. Sequencing used CD4+ T cells sorted from blood, obtained at week 24, from a patient treated with tofacitinib. All receptors come from a human donor with alopecia areata.

This clone was picked up a small number of times. The chain joins TRBV4-3 to TRBJ2-2, with a weak D call TRBD2 (6 bases). This CDR3 region has 16 residues. V lost 0 bases and J 6 bases, leaving 14 bases between the germline ends. Germline V gene data show CDR1 as LGHNA and CDR2 as YSLEER. The CDR3 reads CASSQDGARLAGELFF. CDR3 DNA sequence: TGCGCCAGCAGCCAAGATGGGGCACGACTAGCCGGGGAGCTGTTTTTT.

This clone occurred a few times. The rearrangement links TRBV7-9 to TRBJ2-2; D ambiguous. The germline gives CDR1 SEHNR, CDR2 FQNEAQ (reference sequence). CDR3 size: 14 residues. Trimming left V 5 bases short and J 1 base short, with 8 bases between. CDR3 sequence: CASSPSLNTGELFF. CDR3 bases: TGTGCCAGCAGCCCGAGTCTGAACACCGGGGAGCTGTTTTTT.

J is TRBJ1-1 and V is TRBV29-1; D gene unclear. Germline V gene lookup returns CDR1 SQVTM and CDR2 ANQGSEA. The CDR3 is made up of 13 amino acids. The V and J ends lost 3 bases and 1 base respectively, with 9 bases between them. CDR3 bases: TGCAGCGTTGATGACCTCAGGAACACTGAAGCTTTCTTT. Protein: CSVDDLRNTEAFF.

The sample holds a few counts of this clone. The rearrangement joins TRBV28 to TRBJ2-3; unclear D gene. Trimming stripped 5 bases from V and 8 bases from J, with 11 bases between. Germline CDR1 and CDR2: MDHEN and SYDVKM. This CDR3 has 12 amino acids. The DNA of the CDR3 is TGTGCCAGCAGTGCGATTGGCACTACGCAGTATTTT. Protein product: CASSAIGTTQYF.

The rearrangement links TRBV5-4 to TRBJ1-1; D unclear. Deletions cut 0 bases from V and 7 bases from J, with 10 bases between. There are 13 residues in the CDR3. In germline, CDR1 is SGHNT, CDR2 YYREEE (reference sequence). The CDR3 DNA reads as TGTGCCAGCAGCTTGGGGGGAAGAGGTGAAGCTTTCTTT. It encodes CASSLGGRGEAFF. Using reference TRBV5-4 and TRBJ1-1 for the parts outside the CDR3, the full variable domain is ETGVTQSPTHLIKTRGQQVTLRCSSQSGHNTVSWYQQALGQGPQFIFQYYREEENGRGNFPPRFSGLQFPNYSSELNVNALELDDSALYLCASSLGGRGEAFFGQGTRLTVV.

This sequence joins TRBV29-1 and TRBJ2-2; possibly TRBD2 for D (6 bases). The CDR3 has 16 amino acids. V was cut by 4 bases and J by 3 bases, with 18 bases left in between. Germline CDR1 reads SQVTM; CDR2 reads ANQGSEA. This CDR3 is CSVVLGGFGDTGELFF. CDR3 nucleotide sequence: TGCAGCGTTGTCCTGGGGGGATTCGGGGACACCGGGGAGCTGTTTTTT.

This clone is labeled as medium-sized. The V call is TRBV14, the J call TRBJ2-4; 7 bases align to TRBD1. V was pared by 1 base and J by 6 bases, with 0 bases of the junction left unmatched. Germline CDR1 is SGHDN and CDR2 is FVKESK. This CDR3 contains 13 residues. The CDR3, as DNA: TGTGCCAGCAGCCAAGGACAGGGAAACATTCAGTACTTC. Encoded protein: CASSQGQGNIQYF.

On this clone: The same CDR3 can be traced to other DNA sequences in this sample. This chain joins TRBV5-1 and TRBJ2-1; TRBD2 aligns across 8 bases. V dropped 4 bases and J dropped 5; count of bases not matched to a gene: 8. The length of the CDR3 is 15 residues. Germline values: CDR1 SGHRS, CDR2 YFSETQ. CDR3 in amino acids: CASSPGTSGHNEQFF. Written as DNA, the CDR3 is TGCGCCAGCAGCCCAGGGACTAGTGGTCACAATGAGCAGTTCTTC.

This clone was seen a few times. The chain uses TRBV4-3 and TRBJ1-1; D gene unclear. The V end lost 0 bases, the J end lost 7 bases, and 9 bases lay between the germline ends. This CDR3 is 13 amino acids long. From germline, CDR1 is LGHNA and CDR2 YSLEER. DNA of the CDR3: TGCGCCAGCAGCCAAGATCTAGTAGGTGAAGCTTTCTTT. Translation gives CASSQDLVGEAFF.

Here the CDR3 reads CASSFVGSHEKLFF. The CDR3 DNA reads as TGTGCCAGCAGCTTCGTTGGGTCGCATGAAAAACTGTTTTTT. The gene calls are TRBV7-8 and TRBJ1-4; D gene unclear. Trimming shortened V by 3 bases and J by 6 bases, and 11 bases separated the two germline ends. CDR3 length: 14 residues. Germline V CDR1 and CDR2: SGHVS, FQNEAQ.

The rearrangement uses TRBV5-1 and TRBJ2-7; D may be TRBD1 (6 bases). CDR3 length equals 12 residues. Per germline, CDR1 SGHRS and CDR2 YFSETQ. Between the trimmed V and J ends, which lost 0 bases and 7 bases, there was a span of 8 bases. CDR3 coding DNA: TGCGCCAGCAGCTTGGGTGGACAGGAGCAGTACTTC. Its protein is CASSLGGQEQYF.

The CDR3 protein is CAWSVPGRFYEQYF. The DNA for the CDR3 is TGTGCCTGGAGTGTACCCGGGAGATTCTACGAGCAGTACTTC. The V and J genes are TRBV30 and TRBJ2-7; possible D gene TRBD2, 6 bases. Germline V lookup: CDR1 GTSNPN, CDR2 SVGIG (reference sequence). V was shortened by 0 bases and J by 3 bases, with 12 bases between the two germline ends. The CDR3 covers 14 residues.

The chain joins TRBV5-1 to TRBJ2-5; D ambiguous. Per the germline V gene, CDR1 is SGHRS and CDR2 is YFSETQ. This CDR3 spans 13 amino acids. V was shortened by 0 bases and J by 2 bases, with 5 bases between the two germline ends. CDR3 DNA: TGCGCCAGCAGCTTGGTACGGCAAGAGACCCAGTACTTC. Translation gives CASSLVRQETQYF.

The chain links TRBV7-2 to TRBJ2-7, with 8 bases aligning to TRBD1. V shed 5 bases and J 1 base; nucleotides not matched to a gene: 7. This CDR3 is built from 15 residues. Germline V CDR1 and CDR2: SGHTA, FQGNSA. CDR3 residues: CASSPTRQGSYEQYF. The CDR3 nucleotides are TGTGCCAGCAGCCCCACCCGACAGGGGTCCTACGAGCAGTACTTC.

This clone was counted only a few times. The chain uses TRBV5-1 and TRBJ2-1; no clear D gene. This CDR3 is 16 amino acids long. Trimming removed 7 bases at V and 0 bases at J, with 17 bases between. The germline gives CDR1 SGHRS, CDR2 YFSETQ. In DNA form, the CDR3 reads TGCGCCAGCGCGTCCCAACCCTTTAACTCCTACAATGAGCAGTTCTTC. This sequence encodes CASASQPFNSYNEQFF. Filled out from reference TRBV5-1 and TRBJ2-1, the complete variable domain reads KAGVTQTPRYLIKTRGQQVTLSCSPISGHRSVSWYQQTPGQGLQFLFEYFSETQRNKGNFPGRFSGRQFSNSRSEMNVSTLELGDSALYLCASASQPFNSYNEQFFGPGTRLTVL.

This clone came up a few times. The gene calls are TRBV7-2 and TRBJ2-5, with TRBD1 as a possible D gene (6 bases). V dropped 1 base and J dropped 5 bases, with 14 bases sitting between them. In germline, CDR1 is SGHTA, CDR2 FQGNSA. There are 15 residues in the CDR3. The DNA of the CDR3 is TGTGCCAGCAGCTTAGTATTAAGAGGGGGTGAGACCCAGTACTTC. This gives the protein CASSLVLRGGETQYF.

This clone was detected only a few times. This chain joins TRBV29-1 and TRBJ2-1; weak D call: TRBD2 (5 bases). The CDR3 extends over 12 amino acids. Germline V gives CDR1 SQVTM, CDR2 ANQGSEA. The ends were cut back, 3 bases at V and 8 bases at J, with 11 bases in the middle. CDR3 DNA: TGCAGCGTTGAGAAACTAGGCGATGAGCAGTTCTTC. It encodes CSVEKLGDEQFF.

The chain uses TRBV30 and TRBJ2-7, with TRBD1 as a possible D gene (5 bases). The germline V and J ends were trimmed by 3 bases and 6 bases, with 12 bases remaining between them. Germline assignment: CDR1 GTSNPN and CDR2 SVGIG (reference sequence). There are 12 residues in the CDR3. CDR3 DNA: TGTGCCTGGAGCGCAGGGTTTTCCGAGCAGTACTTC. Translating it yields CAWSAGFSEQYF. Combining the CDR3 with reference TRBV30 and TRBJ2-7 gives the whole variable domain SQTIHQWPATLVQPVGSPLSLECTVEGTSNPNLYWYRQAAGRGLQLLFYSVGIGQISSEVPQNLSASRPQDRQFILSSKKLLLSDSGFYLCAWSAGFSEQYFGPGTRLTVT.

The chain carries TRBV15 and TRBJ1-6; D might be TRBD1 (6 bases). Trimming pared 2 bases from V and 10 bases from J, leaving 15 bases between. CDR3 length: 15 amino acids. From germline, CDR1 is LNHNV and CDR2 YYDKDF (reference sequence). The CDR3: CATSRSPGGSSPLHF. The CDR3 nucleotides are TGTGCCACCAGCAGAAGTCCCGGGGGCAGCTCACCCCTCCACTTT.

This clone appeared a few times. The rearrangement links TRBV6-6 to TRBJ1-6; D is uncertain. Germline values: CDR1 MNHNY, CDR2 SVGAGI (reference sequence). This CDR3 has 15 residues. Trimming removed 3 bases at V and 5 bases at J, with 11 bases between. The CDR3 DNA follows: TGTGCCAGCAGTTATAAGGCTTCCGATAATTCACCCCTCCACTTT. It encodes CASSYKASDNSPLHF.

V usage is TRBV11-2 and J usage is TRBJ2-7; weak D call: TRBD2 (5 bases). The V gene's germline CDR1 is SGHAT and CDR2 FQNNGV. The CDR3 is 14 residues long. Trimming stripped 5 bases from V and 2 bases from J, with 13 bases between. CDR3 in amino acids: CASSPDYSAYEQYF. CDR3 DNA: TGTGCCAGCAGCCCTGACTACTCCGCCTACGAGCAGTACTTC.

This sequence joins TRBV2 and TRBJ1-2; D is unresolved. The germline gives CDR1 SNHLY, CDR2 FYNNEI. This CDR3 comprises 15 residues. Trimming pared 6 bases from V and 2 bases from J, leaving 16 bases between. The CDR3 sequence: CASSDRTGRNYGYTF. CDR3 bases: TGTGCCAGCAGCGACCGGACCGGGCGGAACTATGGCTACACCTTC.

The J gene is TRBJ1-2, the V gene TRBV7-8; perhaps TRBD1 as D (6 bases). Trimming left V 0 bases short and J 4 bases short, with 15 bases between. The germline gives CDR1 SGHVS, CDR2 FQNEAQ. The CDR3 is made up of 16 amino acids. In DNA, the CDR3 is TGTGCCAGCAGCTTAGCCGACAGGCTTTCTTCCTATGGCTACACCTTC. It encodes CASSLADRLSSYGYTF.

This clone was counted between two and nine times. The chain uses TRBV29-1 and TRBJ2-4; possibly TRBD1 or TRBD2 for D (5 bases each). The CDR3 extends over 11 amino acids. The germline V gene encodes CDR1 SQVTM and CDR2 ANQGSEA. V lost 6 bases and J 7 bases, leaving 10 bases between the germline ends. Here the CDR3 reads CSVGDLNIQYF. The DNA of the CDR3 is TGCAGCGTGGGGGACCTGAACATTCAGTACTTC.

This chain uses TRBV7-8 with TRBJ1-1; 7 nucleotides line up with TRBD1. J was trimmed by 0 bases and V by 6 bases; bases with no gene match: 10. Germline values: CDR1 SGHVS, CDR2 FQNEAQ. This CDR3 contains 16 residues. In DNA form, the CDR3 reads TGTGCCAGCAGTCGACAGGGACGGAGTGTGAACACTGAAGCTTTCTTT. Encoded protein: CASSRQGRSVNTEAFF.

This clone has just a few counts. The CDR3 DNA reads as TGTGCCAGCAGTAAGGGTTCCTACGAGCAGTACTTC. This codes for CASSKGSYEQYF. J is TRBJ2-7 and V is TRBV2; D uncertain. Germline V gene sequence: CDR1 SNHLY, CDR2 FYNNEI. The CDR3 contains 12 residues. V lost 5 bases and J lost 1, with 6 bases in between. Supplemented by reference TRBV2 and TRBJ2-7, the full variable domain reads EPEVTQTPSHQVTQMGQEVILRCVPISNHLYFYWYRQILGQKVEFLVSFYNNEISEKSEIFDDQFSVERPDGSNFTLKIRSTKLEDSAMYFCASSKGSYEQYFGPGTRLTVT.